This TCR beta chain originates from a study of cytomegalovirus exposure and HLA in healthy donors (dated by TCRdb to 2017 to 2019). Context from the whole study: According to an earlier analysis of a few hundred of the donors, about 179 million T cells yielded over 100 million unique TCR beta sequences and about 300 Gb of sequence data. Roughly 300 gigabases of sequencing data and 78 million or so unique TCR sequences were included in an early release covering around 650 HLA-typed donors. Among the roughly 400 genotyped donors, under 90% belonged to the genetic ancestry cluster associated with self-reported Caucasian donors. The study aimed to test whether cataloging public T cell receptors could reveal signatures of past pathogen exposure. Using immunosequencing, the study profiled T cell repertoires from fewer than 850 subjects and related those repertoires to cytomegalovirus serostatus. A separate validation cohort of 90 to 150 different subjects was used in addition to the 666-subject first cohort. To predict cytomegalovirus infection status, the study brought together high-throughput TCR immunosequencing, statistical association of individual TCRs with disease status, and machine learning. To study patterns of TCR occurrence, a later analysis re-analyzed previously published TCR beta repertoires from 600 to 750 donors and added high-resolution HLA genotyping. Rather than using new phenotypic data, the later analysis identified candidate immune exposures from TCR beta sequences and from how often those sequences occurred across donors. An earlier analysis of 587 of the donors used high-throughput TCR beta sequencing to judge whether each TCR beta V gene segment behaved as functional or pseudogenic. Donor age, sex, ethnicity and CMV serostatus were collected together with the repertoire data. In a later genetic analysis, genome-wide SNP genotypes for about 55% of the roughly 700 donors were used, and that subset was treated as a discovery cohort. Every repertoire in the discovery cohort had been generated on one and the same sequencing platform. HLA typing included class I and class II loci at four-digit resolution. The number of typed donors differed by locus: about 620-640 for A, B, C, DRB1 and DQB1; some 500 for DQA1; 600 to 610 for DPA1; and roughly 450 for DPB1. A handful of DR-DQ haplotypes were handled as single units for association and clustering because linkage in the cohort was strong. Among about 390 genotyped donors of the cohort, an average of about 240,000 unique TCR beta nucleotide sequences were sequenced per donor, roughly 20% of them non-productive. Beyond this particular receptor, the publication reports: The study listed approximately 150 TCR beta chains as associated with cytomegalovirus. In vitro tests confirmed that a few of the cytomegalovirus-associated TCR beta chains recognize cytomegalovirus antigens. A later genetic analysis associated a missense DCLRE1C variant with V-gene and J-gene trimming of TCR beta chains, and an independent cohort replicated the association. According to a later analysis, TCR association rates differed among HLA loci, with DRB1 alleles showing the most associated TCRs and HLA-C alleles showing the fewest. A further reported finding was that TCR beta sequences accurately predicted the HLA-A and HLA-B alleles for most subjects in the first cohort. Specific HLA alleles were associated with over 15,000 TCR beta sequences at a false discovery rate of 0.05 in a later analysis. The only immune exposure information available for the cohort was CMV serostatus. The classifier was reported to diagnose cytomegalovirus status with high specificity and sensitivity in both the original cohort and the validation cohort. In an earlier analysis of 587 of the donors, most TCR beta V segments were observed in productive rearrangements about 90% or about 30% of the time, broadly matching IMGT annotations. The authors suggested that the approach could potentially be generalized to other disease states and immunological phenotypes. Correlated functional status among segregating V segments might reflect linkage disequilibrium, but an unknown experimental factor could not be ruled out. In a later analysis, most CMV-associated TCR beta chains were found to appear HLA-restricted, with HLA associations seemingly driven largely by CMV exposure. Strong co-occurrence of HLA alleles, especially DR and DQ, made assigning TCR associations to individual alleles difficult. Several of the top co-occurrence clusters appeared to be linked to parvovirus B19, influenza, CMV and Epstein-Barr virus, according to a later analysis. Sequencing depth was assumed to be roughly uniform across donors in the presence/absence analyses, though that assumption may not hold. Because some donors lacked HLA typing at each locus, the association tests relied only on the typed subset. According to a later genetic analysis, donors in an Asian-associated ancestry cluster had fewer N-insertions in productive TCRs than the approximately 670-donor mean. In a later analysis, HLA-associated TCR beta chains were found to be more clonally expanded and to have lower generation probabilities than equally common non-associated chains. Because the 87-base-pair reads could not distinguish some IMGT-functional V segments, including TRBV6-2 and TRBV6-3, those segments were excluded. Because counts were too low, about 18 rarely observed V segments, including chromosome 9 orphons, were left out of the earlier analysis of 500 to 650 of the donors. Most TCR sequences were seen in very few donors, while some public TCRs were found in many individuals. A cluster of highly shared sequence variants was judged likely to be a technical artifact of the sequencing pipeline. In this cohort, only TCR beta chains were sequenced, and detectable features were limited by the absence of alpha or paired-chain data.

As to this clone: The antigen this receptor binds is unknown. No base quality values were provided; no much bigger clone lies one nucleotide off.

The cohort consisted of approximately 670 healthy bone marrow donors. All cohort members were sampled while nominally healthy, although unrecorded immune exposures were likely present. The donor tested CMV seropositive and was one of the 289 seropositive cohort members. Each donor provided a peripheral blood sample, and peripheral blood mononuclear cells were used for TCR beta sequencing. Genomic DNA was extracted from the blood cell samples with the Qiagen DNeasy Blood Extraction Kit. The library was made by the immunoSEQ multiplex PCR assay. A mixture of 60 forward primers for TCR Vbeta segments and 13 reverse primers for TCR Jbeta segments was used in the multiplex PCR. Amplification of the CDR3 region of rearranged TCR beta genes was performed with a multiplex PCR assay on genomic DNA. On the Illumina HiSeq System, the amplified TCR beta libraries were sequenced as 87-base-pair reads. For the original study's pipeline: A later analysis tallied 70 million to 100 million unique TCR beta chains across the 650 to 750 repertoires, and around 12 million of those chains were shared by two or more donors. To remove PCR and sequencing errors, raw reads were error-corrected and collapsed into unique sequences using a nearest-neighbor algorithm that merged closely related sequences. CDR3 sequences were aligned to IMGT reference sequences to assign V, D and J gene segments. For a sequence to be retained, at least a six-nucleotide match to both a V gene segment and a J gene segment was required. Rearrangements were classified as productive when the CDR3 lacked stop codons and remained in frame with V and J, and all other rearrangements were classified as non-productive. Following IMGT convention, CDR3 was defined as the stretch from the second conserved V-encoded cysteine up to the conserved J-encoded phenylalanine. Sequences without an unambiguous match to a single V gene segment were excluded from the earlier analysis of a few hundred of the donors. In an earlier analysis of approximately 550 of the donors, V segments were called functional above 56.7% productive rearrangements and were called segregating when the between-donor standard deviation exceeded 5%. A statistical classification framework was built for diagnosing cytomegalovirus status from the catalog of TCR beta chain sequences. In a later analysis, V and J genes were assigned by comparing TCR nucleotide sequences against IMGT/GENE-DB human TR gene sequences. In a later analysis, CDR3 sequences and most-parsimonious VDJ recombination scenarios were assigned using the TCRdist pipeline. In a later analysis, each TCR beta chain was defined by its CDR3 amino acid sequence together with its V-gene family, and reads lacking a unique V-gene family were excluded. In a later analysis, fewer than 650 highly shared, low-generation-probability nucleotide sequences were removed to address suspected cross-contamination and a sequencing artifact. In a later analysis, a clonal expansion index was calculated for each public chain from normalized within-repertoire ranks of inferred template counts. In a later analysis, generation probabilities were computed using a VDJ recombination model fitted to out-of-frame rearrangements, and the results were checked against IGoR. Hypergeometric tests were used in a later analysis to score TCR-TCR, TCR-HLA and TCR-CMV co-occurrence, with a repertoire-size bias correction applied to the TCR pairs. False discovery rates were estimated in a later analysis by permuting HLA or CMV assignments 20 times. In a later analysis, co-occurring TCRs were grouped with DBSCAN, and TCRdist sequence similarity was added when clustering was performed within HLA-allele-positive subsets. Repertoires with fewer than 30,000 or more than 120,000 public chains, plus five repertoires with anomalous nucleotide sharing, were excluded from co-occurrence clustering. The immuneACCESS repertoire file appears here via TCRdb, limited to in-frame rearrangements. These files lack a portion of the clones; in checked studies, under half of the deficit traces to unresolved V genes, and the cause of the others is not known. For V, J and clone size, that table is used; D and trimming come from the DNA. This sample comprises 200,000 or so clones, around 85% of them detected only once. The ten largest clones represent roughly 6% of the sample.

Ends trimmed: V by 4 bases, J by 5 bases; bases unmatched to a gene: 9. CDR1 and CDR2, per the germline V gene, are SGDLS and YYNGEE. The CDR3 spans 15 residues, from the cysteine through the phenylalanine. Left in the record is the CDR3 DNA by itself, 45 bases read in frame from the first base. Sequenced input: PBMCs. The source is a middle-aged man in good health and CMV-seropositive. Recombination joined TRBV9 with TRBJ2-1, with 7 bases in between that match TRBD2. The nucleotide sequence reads TGTGCCAGCAGCAGTAAGCGGGGAGACGACAATGAGCAGTTCTTC. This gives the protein CASSSKRGDDNEQFF.